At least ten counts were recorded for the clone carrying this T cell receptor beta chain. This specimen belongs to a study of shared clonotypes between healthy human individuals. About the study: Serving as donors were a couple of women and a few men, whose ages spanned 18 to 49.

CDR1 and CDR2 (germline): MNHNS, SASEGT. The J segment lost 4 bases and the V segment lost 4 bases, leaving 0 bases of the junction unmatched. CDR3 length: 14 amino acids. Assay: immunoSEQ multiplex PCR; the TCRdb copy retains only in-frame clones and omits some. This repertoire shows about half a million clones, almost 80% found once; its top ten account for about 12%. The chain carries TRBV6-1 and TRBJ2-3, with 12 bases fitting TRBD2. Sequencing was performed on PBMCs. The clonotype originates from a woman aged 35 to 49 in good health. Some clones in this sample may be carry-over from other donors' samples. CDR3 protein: CASSGLAGADTQYF. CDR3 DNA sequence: TGTGCCAGCAGTGGACTAGCGGGAGCAGATACGCAGTATTTT.